The clone carrying this T cell receptor beta chain came up many times. The antigen is unknown. One end of the junction fails to match germline, which may point to a read error. All patients were treatment-naive before thyroid surgery. The data belong to a study of metastatic and nonmetastatic thyroid tumors. In the study overall: Across blood and tumor or nodule tissue, repertoires from malignant and benign thyroid patients were compared with one another.

The length of the CDR3 is 13 residues. Germline assignment: CDR1 SGHDT and CDR2 YYEEEE. With MiXCR, TCRdb reprocessed the PCR reads. The repertoire holds tens of thousands of clones, approximately 12% seen once, with roughly 9.6% in the top ten. General study results and limits: Malignant tumors reportedly showed significantly higher TCR beta diversity than benign nodules in both blood and tumor.

The material sequenced was tumor tissue. The V gene is TRBV5-6, the J gene TRBJ1-2; 7 bases are a match to TRBD1. The receptor was isolated from a female donor with papillary thyroid cancer or a benign thyroid nodule (not recorded which). Some clones in this sample may be carry-over from other donors' samples. The CDR3 sequence is CASTLDRTYGYTF. CDR3 DNA sequence: TGTGCCAGCACCTTGGACAGGACTTATGGCTACACCTTC.